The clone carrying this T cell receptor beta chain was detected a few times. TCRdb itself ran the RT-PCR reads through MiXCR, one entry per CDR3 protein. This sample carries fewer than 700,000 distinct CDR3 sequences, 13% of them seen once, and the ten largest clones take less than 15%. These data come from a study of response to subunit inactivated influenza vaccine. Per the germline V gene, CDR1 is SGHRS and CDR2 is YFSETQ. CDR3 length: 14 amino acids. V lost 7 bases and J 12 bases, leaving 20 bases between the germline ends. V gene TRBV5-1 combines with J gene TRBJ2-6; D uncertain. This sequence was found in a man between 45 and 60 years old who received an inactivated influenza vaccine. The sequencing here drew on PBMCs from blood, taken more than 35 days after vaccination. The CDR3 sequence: CASRTKAERSVLTF. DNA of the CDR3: TGCGCCAGCCGTACTAAGGCAGAGCGAAGCGTCCTGACTTTC.